These 6 T cell receptor beta chains were sequenced from one sample in a study of CD4+ T cells in melanoma. The protocol was immunoSEQ multiplex PCR, while the TCRdb copy is restricted to in-frame clones and leaves out a portion. The repertoire includes fewer than 20,000 clones, 80% to 90% of them detected once, and around 4.7% sits in the top ten. Sequencing was carried out using cells from a culture (not recorded whether cultured in vitro). The receptors were gathered from a human donor with melanoma.

This clone was found once. This chain links TRBV5-6 with TRBJ2-2; no firm D call. In germline, CDR1 is SGHDT, CDR2 YYEEEE. The CDR3 extends over 17 amino acids. V was pared by 4 bases and J by 1 base, with 17 bases between. The CDR3 DNA reads TGTGCCAGCAGCCGAAGTGGGCGGACGGTGAACACCGGGGAGCTGTTTTTT. This codes for CASSRSGRTVNTGELFF.

CDR3 coding DNA: TGCAGCTTACTCGGGGGTTTTTACAATGAGCAGTTCTTC. Protein: CSLLGGFYNEQFF. This chain connects TRBV29-1 to TRBJ2-1, with D perhaps matching TRBD2 (6 bases). From germline, CDR1 is SQVTM and CDR2 ANQGSEA. V lost 8 bases to trimming and J lost 4 bases, with 15 bases between them. The CDR3 runs 13 residues.

This clone showed up just a few times. This chain connects TRBV7-2 to TRBJ2-1; tentative D call: TRBD2 (6 bases). The V gene's germline CDR1 is SGHTA and CDR2 FQGNSA. The V and J ends lost 5 bases and 0 bases respectively, with 11 bases between them. The CDR3 covers 15 residues. CDR3 DNA sequence: TGTGCCAGCAGCGTGGACGGGAGCTCCTACAATGAGCAGTTCTTC. This translates into CASSVDGSSYNEQFF.

This clone turned up a few times. This rearrangement joins TRBV6-1 to TRBJ1-1; no reliable D call. The V gene's germline CDR1 is MNHNS and CDR2 SASEGT. The CDR3 is 13 residues long. Trimming cost V 3 bases and J 5 bases, with 10 bases left between them. CDR3 amino acids: CASSDGMRTEAFF. In DNA form, the CDR3 reads TGTGCCAGCAGTGACGGGATGCGGACTGAAGCTTTCTTT.

The chain links TRBV11-2 to TRBJ1-2; the D gene is possibly TRBD1 (5 bases). The CDR3 loop spans 16 amino acids. Germline values: CDR1 SGHAT, CDR2 FQNNGV. Trimming removed 5 bases at V and 6 bases at J, with 22 bases between. The DNA of the CDR3 is TGTGCCAGCAGCCCGGAGGGAGCGGGGGTATGGGATGGCTACACCTTC. It translates to CASSPEGAGVWDGYTF.

The J gene is TRBJ2-5, the V gene TRBV13, with a possible D match to TRBD2 (5 bases). Per germline, CDR1 PRHDT and CDR2 FYEKMQ (reference sequence). The V end was cut by 4 bases, the J end by 5 bases, with 14 bases between. The CDR3 contains 14 residues. CDR3 sequence reads: CASSSVASSETQYF. The CDR3 bases are TGTGCCAGCAGCTCCGTAGCTAGCAGTGAGACCCAGTACTTC. The full variable domain, its missing parts supplied by reference TRBV13 and TRBJ2-5, is AAGVIQSPRHLIKEKRETATLKCYPIPRHDTVYWYQQGPGQDPQFLISFYEKMQSDKGSIPDRFSAQQFSDYHSELNMSSLELGDSALYFCASSSVASSETQYFGPGTRLLVL.